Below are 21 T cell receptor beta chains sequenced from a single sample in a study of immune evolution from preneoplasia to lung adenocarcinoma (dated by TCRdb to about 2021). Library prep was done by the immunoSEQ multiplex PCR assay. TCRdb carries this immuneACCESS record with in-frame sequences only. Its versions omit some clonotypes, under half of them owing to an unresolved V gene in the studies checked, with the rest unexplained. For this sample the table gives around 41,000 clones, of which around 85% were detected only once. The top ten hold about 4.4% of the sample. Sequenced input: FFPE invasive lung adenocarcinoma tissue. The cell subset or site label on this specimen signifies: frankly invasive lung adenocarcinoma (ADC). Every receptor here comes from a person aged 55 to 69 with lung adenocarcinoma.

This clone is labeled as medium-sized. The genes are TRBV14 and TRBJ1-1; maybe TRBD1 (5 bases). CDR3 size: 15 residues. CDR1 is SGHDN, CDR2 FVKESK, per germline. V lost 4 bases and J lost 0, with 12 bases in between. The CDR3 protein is CASSLSLRVNTEAFF. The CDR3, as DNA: TGTGCCAGCAGCCTCAGCCTCAGGGTGAACACTGAAGCTTTCTTT.

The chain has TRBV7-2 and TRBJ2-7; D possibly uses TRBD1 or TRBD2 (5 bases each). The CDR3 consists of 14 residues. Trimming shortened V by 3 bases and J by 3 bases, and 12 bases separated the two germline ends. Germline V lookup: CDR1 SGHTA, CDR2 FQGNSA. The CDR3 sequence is CASSFQRGNYEQYF. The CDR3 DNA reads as TGTGCCAGCAGCTTTCAGAGGGGCAACTACGAGCAGTACTTC.

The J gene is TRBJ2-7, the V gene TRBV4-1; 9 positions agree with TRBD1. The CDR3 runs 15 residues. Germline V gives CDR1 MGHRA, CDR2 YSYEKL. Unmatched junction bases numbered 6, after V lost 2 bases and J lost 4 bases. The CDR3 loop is CASSQFGTGNYEQYF. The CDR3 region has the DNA TGCGCCAGCAGCCAATTCGGGACAGGGAATTACGAGCAGTACTTC.

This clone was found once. CDR3 amino acids: CASSTRTSGGAKNIQYF. The CDR3 nucleotides are TGTGCCAGTAGTACCCGGACTAGCGGGGGAGCCAAAAACATTCAGTACTTC. The rearrangement joins TRBV19 to TRBJ2-4, with 13 bases matching TRBD2. Germline V CDR1 and CDR2: LNHDA, SQIVND (reference sequence). The CDR3 contains 17 residues. Losses at the gene ends were 4 bases for V and 0 bases for J; bases not matched to a gene: 3.

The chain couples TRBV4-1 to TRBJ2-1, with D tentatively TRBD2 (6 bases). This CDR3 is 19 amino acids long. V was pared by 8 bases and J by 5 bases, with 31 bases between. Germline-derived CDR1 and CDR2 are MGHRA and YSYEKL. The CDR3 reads CASRLCNLKGRERHNEQFF. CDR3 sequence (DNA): TGCGCCAGCCGCCTTTGTAACCTAAAGGGGCGGGAAAGGCACAATGAGCAGTTCTTC.

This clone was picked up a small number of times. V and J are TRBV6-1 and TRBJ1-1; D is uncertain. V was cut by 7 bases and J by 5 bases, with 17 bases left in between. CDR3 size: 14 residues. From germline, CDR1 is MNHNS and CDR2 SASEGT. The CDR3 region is CASTMPGVGTEAFF. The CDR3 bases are TGTGCCAGCACTATGCCCGGGGTCGGAACTGAAGCTTTCTTT.

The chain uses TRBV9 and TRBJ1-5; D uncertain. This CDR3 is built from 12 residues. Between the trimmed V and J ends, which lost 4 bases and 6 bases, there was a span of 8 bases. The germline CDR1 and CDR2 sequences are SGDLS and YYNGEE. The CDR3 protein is CASSFYTQPQHF. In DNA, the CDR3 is TGTGCCAGCAGCTTCTACACTCAGCCCCAGCATTTT.

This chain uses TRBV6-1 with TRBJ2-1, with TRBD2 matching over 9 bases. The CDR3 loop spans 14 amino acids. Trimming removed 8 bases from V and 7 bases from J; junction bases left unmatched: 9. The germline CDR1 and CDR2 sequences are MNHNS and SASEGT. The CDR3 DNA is TGTGCCAGCCGCCTAGCGGGACTTATAAATGAGCAGTTCTTC. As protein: CASRLAGLINEQFF.

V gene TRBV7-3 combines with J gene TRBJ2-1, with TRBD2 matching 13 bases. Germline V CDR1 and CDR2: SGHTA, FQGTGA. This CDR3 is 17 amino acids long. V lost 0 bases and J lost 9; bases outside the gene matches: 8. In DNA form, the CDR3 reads TGTGCCAGCAGCTTAACGGGAACTAGCGGGAGGGATAGTGAGCAGTTCTTC. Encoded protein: CASSLTGTSGRDSEQFF.

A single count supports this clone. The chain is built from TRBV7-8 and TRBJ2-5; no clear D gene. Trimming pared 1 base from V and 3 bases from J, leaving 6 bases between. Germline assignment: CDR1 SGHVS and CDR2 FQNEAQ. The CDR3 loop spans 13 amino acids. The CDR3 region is CASSLVGKETQYF. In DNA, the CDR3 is TGTGCCAGCAGCTTAGTGGGTAAAGAGACCCAGTACTTC.

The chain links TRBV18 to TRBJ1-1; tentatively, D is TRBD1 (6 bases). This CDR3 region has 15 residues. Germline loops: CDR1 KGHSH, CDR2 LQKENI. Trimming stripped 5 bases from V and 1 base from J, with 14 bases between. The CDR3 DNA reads TGTGCCAGCTCATTCACAGGGATCGAGAACACTGAAGCTTTCTTT. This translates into CASSFTGIENTEAFF. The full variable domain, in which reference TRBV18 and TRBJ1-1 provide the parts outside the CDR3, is NAGVMQNPRHLVRRRGQEARLRCSPMKGHSHVYWYRQLPEEGLKFMVYLQKENIIDESGMPKERFSAEFPKEGPSILRIQQVVRGDSAAYFCASSFTGIENTEAFFGQGTRLTVV.

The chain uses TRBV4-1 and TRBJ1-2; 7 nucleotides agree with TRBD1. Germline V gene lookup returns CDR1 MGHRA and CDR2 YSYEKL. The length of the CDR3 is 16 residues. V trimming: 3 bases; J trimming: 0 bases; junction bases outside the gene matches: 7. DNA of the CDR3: TGCGCCAGCAGCCATCCGAACGACAGGGCTAACTATGGCTACACCTTC. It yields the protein CASSHPNDRANYGYTF.

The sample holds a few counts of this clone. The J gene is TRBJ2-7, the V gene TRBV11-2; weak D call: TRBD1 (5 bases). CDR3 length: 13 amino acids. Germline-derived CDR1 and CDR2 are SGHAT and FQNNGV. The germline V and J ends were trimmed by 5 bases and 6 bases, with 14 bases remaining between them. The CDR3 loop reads CASSENPGPEQYF. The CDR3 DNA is TGTGCCAGCAGCGAAAACCCAGGGCCCGAGCAGTACTTC.

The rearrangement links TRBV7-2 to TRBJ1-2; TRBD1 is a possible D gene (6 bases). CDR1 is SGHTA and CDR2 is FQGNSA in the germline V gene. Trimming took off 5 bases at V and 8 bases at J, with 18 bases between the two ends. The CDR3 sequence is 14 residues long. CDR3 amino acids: CASSPRGHGEGYTF. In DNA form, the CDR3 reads TGTGCCAGCAGCCCTAGGGGACACGGCGAGGGCTACACCTTC.

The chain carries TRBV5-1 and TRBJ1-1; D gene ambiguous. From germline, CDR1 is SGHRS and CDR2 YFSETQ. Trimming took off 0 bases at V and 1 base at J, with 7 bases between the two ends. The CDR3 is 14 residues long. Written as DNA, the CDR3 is TGCGCCAGCAGCTTGGACACCCAGAACACTGAAGCTTTCTTT. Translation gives CASSLDTQNTEAFF.

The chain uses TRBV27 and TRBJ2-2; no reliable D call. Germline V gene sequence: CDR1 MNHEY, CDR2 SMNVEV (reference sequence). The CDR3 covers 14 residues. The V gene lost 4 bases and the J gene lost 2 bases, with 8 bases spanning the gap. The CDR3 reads CASSSHYNTGELFF. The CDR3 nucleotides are TGTGCCAGCAGTTCCCACTATAACACCGGGGAGCTGTTTTTT.

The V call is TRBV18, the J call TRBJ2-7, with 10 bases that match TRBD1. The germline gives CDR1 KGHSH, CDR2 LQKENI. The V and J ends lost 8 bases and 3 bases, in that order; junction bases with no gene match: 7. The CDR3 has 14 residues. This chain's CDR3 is CASATTGGRYEQYF. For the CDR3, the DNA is TGTGCCAGCGCTACGACAGGGGGCCGCTACGAGCAGTACTTC.

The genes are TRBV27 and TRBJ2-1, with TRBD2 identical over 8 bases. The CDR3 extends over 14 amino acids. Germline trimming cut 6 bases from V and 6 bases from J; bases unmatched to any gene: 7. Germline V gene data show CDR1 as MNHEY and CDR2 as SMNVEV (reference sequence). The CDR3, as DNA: TGTGCCAGCAGCCGAGCGGGAGACGGCAATGAGCAGTTCTTC. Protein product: CASSRAGDGNEQFF.

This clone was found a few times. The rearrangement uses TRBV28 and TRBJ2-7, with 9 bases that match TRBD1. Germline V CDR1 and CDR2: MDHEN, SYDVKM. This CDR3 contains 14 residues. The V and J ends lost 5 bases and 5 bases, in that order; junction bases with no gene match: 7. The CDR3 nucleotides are TGTGCCAGCAGTCTCGGGGACAGGGACCACGAGCAGTACTTC. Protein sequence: CASSLGDRDHEQYF.

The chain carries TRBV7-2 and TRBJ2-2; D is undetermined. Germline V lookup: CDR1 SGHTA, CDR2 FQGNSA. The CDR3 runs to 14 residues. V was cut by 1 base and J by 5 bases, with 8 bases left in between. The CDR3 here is CASSLERRTGELFF. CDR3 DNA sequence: TGTGCCAGCAGCTTAGAACGGAGAACCGGGGAGCTGTTTTTT.

Here the CDR3 reads CASSFQGFSGELFF. The CDR3 DNA sequence: TGCGCCAGCAGCTTTCAGGGGTTTTCCGGGGAGCTGTTTTTT. V usage is TRBV5-1 and J usage is TRBJ2-2, with D perhaps TRBD1 (6 bases). The germline CDR1 and CDR2 sequences are SGHRS and YFSETQ. The CDR3 runs to 14 residues. Trimming removed 2 bases at V and 6 bases at J, with 11 bases between.